These 10 T cell receptor beta chains were all obtained from the same sample, sequenced in a study of a mutant IDH1 vaccine in newly diagnosed glioma. The sample's time point: week 11, during vaccination. A 20-mer mutant IDH1 peptide at 300 ug was injected subcutaneously with topical imiquimod. For these TCRs, the target antigens are not known. The protocol was immunoSEQ multiplex PCR, while the TCRdb copy is restricted to in-frame clones and leaves out a portion. The table has roughly 120,000 clones, roughly 77% seen once. Here the sequenced sample was PBMCs, taken from a glioma patient whose treatment included an IDH1 peptide vaccine. These receptor sequences come from a man between 35 and 55 years old with glioma.

The table lists this clone with a count of one. The chain is built from TRBV6-1 and TRBJ2-7; TRBD1 agrees at 9 bases. The CDR3 spans 16 residues. The V gene's germline CDR1 is MNHNS and CDR2 SASEGT. V trimming: 2 bases; J trimming: 4 bases; junction bases outside the gene matches: 9. This CDR3 reads CASSEYNRGLVYEQYF. The CDR3 nucleotides read TGTGCCAGCAGTGAATATAACAGGGGGCTCGTATACGAGCAGTACTTC.

This chain links TRBV11-1 with TRBJ2-7; TRBD1 aligns across 7 bases. This CDR3 contains 15 residues. Germline V gene lookup returns CDR1 SGHAT and CDR2 FQDESV (reference sequence). After removal of 5 bases from V and 4 bases from J, the junction contained 11 bases not matched to a gene. The CDR3 coding sequence is TGTGCCAGCAGCCAAAGGACAGGACGGGTTTACGAGCAGTACTTC. Its protein product is CASSQRTGRVYEQYF.

V gene TRBV7-8 combines with J gene TRBJ2-6, with 10 bases matching TRBD1. CDR1 and CDR2 from the germline V gene are SGHVS and FQNEAQ. J lost 0 bases, V lost 2 bases, and 1 base had no gene match. The CDR3 sequence is 17 residues long. CDR3 sequence reads: CASSLRTGGSGANVLTF. The CDR3 coding sequence is TGTGCCAGCAGCTTAAGGACAGGGGGCTCTGGGGCCAACGTCCTGACTTTC.

This clone has only one observation. The V and J genes are TRBV4-1 and TRBJ1-3, with D possibly TRBD1 on 5 matching bases. V was shortened by 1 base and J by 0 bases, with 7 bases between the two germline ends. CDR1 and CDR2 (germline): MGHRA, YSYEKL. The CDR3 covers 15 residues. CDR3 region: CASSQGQNSGNTIYF. The CDR3 region has the DNA TGCGCCAGCAGCCAAGGACAGAACTCTGGAAACACCATATATTTT.

This clone was detected once. The V gene is TRBV30, the J gene TRBJ1-4, with D unclear. V lost 2 bases to trimming and J lost 7 bases, with 11 bases between them. Per the germline V gene, CDR1 is GTSNPN and CDR2 is SVGIG (reference sequence). The CDR3 covers 13 residues. CDR3 sequence reads: CAWSPGTFEKLFF. The CDR3 region has the DNA TGTGCCTGGAGTCCGGGCACTTTTGAAAAACTGTTTTTT.

The chain employs TRBV6-5 and TRBJ1-1; D gene ambiguous. Trimming left V 2 bases short and J 7 bases short, with 8 bases between. Germline V gene sequence: CDR1 MNHEY, CDR2 SVGAGI. CDR3 length: 12 amino acids. The CDR3 region is CASSYGVGEAFF. DNA of the CDR3: TGTGCCAGCAGTTACGGAGTTGGTGAAGCTTTCTTT.

This chain links TRBV27 with TRBJ1-1; D gene uncertain. Germline CDR1 and CDR2: MNHEY and SMNVEV (reference sequence). V gave up 5 bases and J gave up 4 bases, with 23 bases separating them. There are 17 residues in the CDR3. The CDR3 DNA reads TGTGCCAGCAGTACTTCTTCCGGGTCCGGGGTGGGCACTGAAGCTTTCTTT. Translating it yields CASSTSSGSGVGTEAFF.

This clone occurred many times. The V call is TRBV4-3, the J call TRBJ2-5; the D gene could be TRBD1 or TRBD2 (5 bases each). V was clipped by 3 bases and J by 4 bases, with 9 bases between them. Looked up from germline, CDR1 is LGHNA and CDR2 is YSLEER. This CDR3 region has 13 residues. CDR3 DNA sequence: TGCGCCAGCAGCCAGGGACCGCTAGAGACCCAGTACTTC. This codes for CASSQGPLETQYF.

The CDR3 nucleotides are TGTGCCAGCTCACCACCGAGGGTCACAATCTACGAGCAGTACTTC. Translated: CASSPPRVTIYEQYF. V usage is TRBV18 and J usage is TRBJ2-7, with D possibly TRBD2 on 5 matching bases. The CDR3 has 15 amino acids. Germline V CDR1 and CDR2: KGHSH, LQKENI. The V end was cut by 0 bases, the J end by 3 bases, with 12 bases between.

The chain links TRBV6-6 to TRBJ1-1; TRBD1 is a possible D gene (5 bases). The CDR3 runs to 15 residues. CDR1 is MNHNY and CDR2 is SVGAGI in the germline V gene (reference sequence). Deletions cut 0 bases from V and 1 base from J, with 9 bases between. CDR3 amino acids: CASSYSGRGNTEAFF. The CDR3 DNA sequence: TGTGCCAGCAGTTACTCGGGGCGGGGGAACACTGAAGCTTTCTTT.